This TCR beta chain was sequenced for a study of T-cell memory formation after mild COVID-19. Study-level points and caveats: Clones contracting day 15 to 85 were balanced CD4/CD8; later expanders leaned CD4+.

Germline CDR1 is MNHEY and CDR2 is SVGEGT. The CDR3 runs to 14 residues. With 4 bases clipped from V and 5 bases from J, the junction kept 3 bases outside the gene matches. In regard to this clonotype: Its target is unknown.

Using its own MiXCR run on the 5' RACE reads, TCRdb lists one record per CDR3 protein. The sample carries some 410,000 distinct CDR3 sequences, less than 25% recorded once. This TCR derives from an adult woman who had mild COVID-19 (a few samples of this study predate the infection). Cell type and time point are not known. The V call is TRBV6-2 or TRBV6-3, the J call TRBJ1-5, with 9 bases fitting TRBD1. Sequenced material: PBMCs or a T cell subset sorted from them (not recorded which). This CDR3 is CASSSGTGHQPQHF. CDR3 nucleotide sequence: TGTGCCAGCAGTTCCGGGACAGGGCATCAGCCCCAGCATTTT.